The 3 T cell receptor beta chains below were found in one sample sequenced in a study of blood T cell repertoires in COVID-19 (dated by TCRdb to the early 2020s). Receptor libraries were prepared by the immunoSEQ multiplex PCR assay. Sourced from immuneACCESS, this table was stored by TCRdb with only in-frame sequences that have V and J called. A share of the clones is absent; for the studies checked, an unresolved V gene accounts for under half, and the remainder has no known explanation. For this sample there are 80,000 to 100,000 clones; 81% appear just once. Roughly 4.4% of the sample goes to the ten largest clones. Input material: peripheral blood. Receptors were obtained from a man aged 60-69 years with acute or convalescent COVID-19.

V is TRBV13 and J is TRBJ2-1; 10 bases fit TRBD1. Losses at the gene ends were 0 bases for V and 6 bases for J; bases not matched to a gene: 5. The CDR3 consists of 16 residues. Looked up from germline, CDR1 is PRHDT and CDR2 is FYEKMQ (reference sequence). The CDR3 here is CASSLGLRTGGNEQFF. CDR3 sequence (DNA): TGTGCCAGCAGCTTAGGCCTAAGGACAGGGGGCAATGAGCAGTTCTTC.

V is TRBV30 and J is TRBJ1-6; 7 bases line up with TRBD1. Germline assignment: CDR1 GTSNPN and CDR2 SVGIG (reference sequence). This CDR3 contains 15 residues. The V gene end was trimmed by 2 bases and the J gene end by 8 bases; junction bases not matched to a gene: 9. The CDR3 DNA is TGTGCCTGGAGTCAAACCGGGACAGTGTATTCACCCCTCCACTTT. Translated, it gives CAWSQTGTVYSPLHF.

The chain couples TRBV9 to TRBJ1-4, with no clear D. The CDR3 runs 16 residues. V dropped 0 bases and J dropped 7 bases, with 16 bases sitting between them. Germline V CDR1 and CDR2: SGDLS, YYNGEE. The CDR3 nucleotides are TGTGCCAGCAGCGTAGACATGAGGGCGGTGGGTGAAAAACTGTTTTTT. This encodes CASSVDMRAVGEKLFF.